This paragraph covers one T cell receptor (beta chain) sequence. What it recognizes is unknown. Through a sample-barcoded 5' primer and a J-beta primer mix, a second PCR was run for roughly 7 to 11 cycles. TCRdb re-analysed the 5' RACE reads in MiXCR, keeping a single row per CDR3 protein. The repertoire holds roughly 680,000 distinct CDR3 sequences, with around 48% as singletons. This specimen belongs to a study of blood T cells in healthy people across ages. The study's findings and limits: Roughly linear age-related decline in beta diversity appeared, significant by age roughly 40. The study regarded diversity estimates from one million T cells as underestimates.

The CDR3 sequence is 13 residues long. Trimming shortened V by 5 bases and J by 6 bases, and 11 bases separated the two germline ends. The source is a woman aged 60-75 years in good health. Sequencing input: blood. The chain couples TRBV12-3 or TRBV12-4 to TRBJ2-1, with D possibly being TRBD1 (5 bases). The CDR3 region is CASSPTVPNEQFF. The CDR3 region has the DNA TGTGCCAGCAGTCCGACAGTCCCCAATGAGCAGTTCTTC.